The entry below gives a single T cell receptor (beta chain) sequence along with its context. This CDR3 is 17 amino acids long. The junction had 12 bases not matched to a gene; V was cut back by 6 bases and J by 1 base. CDR1 is LNHDA, CDR2 SQIVND, per germline (reference sequence). These data belong to a study of T cell repertoires in cytomegalovirus infection. TCRdb re-derived calls from the reads in MiXCR, one entry per CDR3 protein. The sample contains about 260,000 distinct CDR3 sequences, roughly 15% of which appear only once. This TCR derives from a human donor in good health (CMV status not recorded). Some clones in this sample may be carry-over from other donors' samples. The chain couples TRBV19 to TRBJ1-5; 7 bases align to TRBD1. Input material: PBMCs. CDR3 sequence reads: CASRRQGGTASNQPQHF. In DNA form, the CDR3 reads TGTGCCAGTAGAAGGCAGGGGGGTACTGCCAGCAATCAGCCCCAGCATTTT.